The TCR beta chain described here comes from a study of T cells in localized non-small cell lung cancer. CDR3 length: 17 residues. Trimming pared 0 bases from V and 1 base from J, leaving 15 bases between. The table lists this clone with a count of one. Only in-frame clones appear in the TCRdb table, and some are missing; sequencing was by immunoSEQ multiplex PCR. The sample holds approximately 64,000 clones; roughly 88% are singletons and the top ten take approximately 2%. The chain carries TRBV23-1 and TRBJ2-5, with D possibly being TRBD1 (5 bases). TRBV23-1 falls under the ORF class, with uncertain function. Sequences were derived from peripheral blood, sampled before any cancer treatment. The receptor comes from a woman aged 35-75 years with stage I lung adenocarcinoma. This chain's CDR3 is CASSQSYPGHLQETQYF. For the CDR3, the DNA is TGCGCCAGCAGTCAATCTTACCCTGGACATCTCCAAGAGACCCAGTACTTC.